Following are 19 T cell receptor beta chains from one sample sequenced in a study of diagnostic markers for celiac disease. TCRdb reprocessed the reads and reports one entry per CDR3 protein, with no DNA. Seen in this sample are 5,500 to 7,000 distinct CDR3 sequences; the ten most common clones hold 5.5% to 6%. Sequencing used either unsorted cells or a sorted T cell fraction (not recorded which). These receptors came from a human donor. This table probably holds off-target reads from a library built for another chain.

In terms of frequency, this clonotype is medium-sized. The rearrangement links TRBV7-2 to TRBJ1-5; absent DNA, TCRdb's TRBD1 call cannot be checked. This CDR3 is built from 13 residues. The germline V gene has CDR1 SGHTA and CDR2 FQGNSA. CDR3 sequence reads: CASSYRGEQPQHF.

According to its frequency, this clonotype is medium-sized. V is TRBV4-2 and J is TRBJ2-1; TCRdb selects TRBD2, and the lack of DNA leaves this call unchecked. The CDR3 has 15 residues. Germline V lookup: CDR1 LGHNA, CDR2 YNFKEQ. CDR3 sequence reads: CASSLAGGPLNEQFF.

This clonotype is classed as medium-sized by frequency. The chain carries TRBV6-2 or TRBV6-3 and TRBJ1-3; TCRdb returns TRBD1, unconfirmable since there is no DNA. Germline CDR1 MNHEY, CDR2 SVGEGT. The CDR3 contains 13 residues. The CDR3 here is CASSRQRFVSIYF.

Its frequency marks this clonotype as large. The chain employs TRBV7-9 and TRBJ1-1. The CDR3 is 14 residues long. The germline V gene encodes CDR1 SEHNR and CDR2 FQNEAQ (reference sequence). CDR3 sequence reads: CASSLAWGDTEAFF.

Judged by frequency, this clonotype is medium-sized. The chain has TRBV12-3 or TRBV12-4 and TRBJ1-4; TCRdb lists TRBD1, though no DNA is available to test this call. CDR3 length: 15 amino acids. CDR3 amino acids: CASSLDGTRGEKLFF.

The chain couples TRBV7-8 to TRBJ1-5; as DNA is missing, the TRBD1 call by TCRdb cannot be tested. The CDR3 length is 16 residues. Germline CDR1 and CDR2: SGHVS and FQNEAQ. CDR3 amino acids: CASSSLGQGVNQPQHF. Full variable domain (outside the CDR3, taken from reference TRBV7-8 and TRBJ1-5): GAGVSQSPRYKVAKRGQDVALRCDPISGHVSLFWYQQALGQGPEFLTYFQNEAQLDKSGLPSDRFFAERPEGSVSTLKIQRTQQEDSAVYLCASSSLGQGVNQPQHFGDGTRLSIL.

The rearrangement joins TRBV12-3 or TRBV12-4 to TRBJ1-5. The CDR3 extends over 14 amino acids. The CDR3 region is CASSFTQGYQPQHF.

The V call is TRBV6-2 or TRBV6-3, the J call TRBJ2-6; TCRdb picks TRBD1, but there is no DNA to check that call. The CDR3 covers 13 residues. Germline V CDR1 and CDR2: MNHEY, SVGEGT. CDR3 amino acids: CASSYDSLSVLTF.

Frequency places this clonotype as medium-sized (0.01 to 0.1%). The genes are TRBV7-2 and TRBJ2-1; TCRdb outputs TRBD1, but without DNA this stays unchecked. This CDR3 has 13 residues. Looked up from germline, CDR1 is SGHTA and CDR2 is FQGNSA. The CDR3 reads CASTGTPGDEQFF.

This clonotype is classed as medium-sized by frequency. The rearrangement joins TRBV29-1 to TRBJ1-1. The CDR3 consists of 13 residues. Germline assignment: CDR1 SQVTM and CDR2 ANQGSEA. The CDR3 loop is CSVREGPGTEAFF.

This clonotype registers medium-sized by frequency. The chain combines TRBV9 with TRBJ2-4; TCRdb proposes TRBD2, but this gene call is untestable without DNA. The CDR3 totals 14 residues. Germline lookup yields CDR1 SGDLS and CDR2 YYNGEE. CDR3 region: CASSVSSGGNIQYF.

The chain couples TRBV12-3 or TRBV12-4 to TRBJ1-3. The CDR3 is 12 amino acids. The CDR3 spells CASTYSGNTIYF.

This clonotype is medium-sized by frequency. V and J are TRBV12-3 or TRBV12-4 and TRBJ1-1. The CDR3 is 12 residues long. CDR3: CASSKGTGEAFF.

The chain combines TRBV20-1 with TRBJ1-2; TCRdb's D call, TRBD1, is unchecked because there is no DNA. Germline V gives CDR1 DFQATT, CDR2 SNEGSKA (reference sequence). There are 12 residues in the CDR3. This CDR3 reads CSARSGGDGYTF.

The chain employs TRBV20-1 and TRBJ2-1. This CDR3 has 13 residues. Germline lookup yields CDR1 DFQATT and CDR2 SNEGSKA (reference sequence). Here the CDR3 reads CSARDQAVWEQFF.

This clonotype ranks as medium-sized in terms of frequency. The V gene is TRBV4-2, the J gene TRBJ2-7; the TRBD2 assignment by TCRdb is unverifiable without DNA. Germline V gives CDR1 LGHNA, CDR2 YNFKEQ. This CDR3 comprises 18 residues. The CDR3: CASSQDLGTSGVSYEQYF.

The chain employs TRBV20-1 and TRBJ2-3; no DNA is available, so the TRBD1 call from TCRdb remains unchecked. Per germline, CDR1 DFQATT and CDR2 SNEGSKA (reference sequence). This CDR3 has 13 residues. This CDR3 reads CSAGDRITDTQYF.

The rearrangement joins TRBV12-3 or TRBV12-4 to TRBJ1-1. The CDR3 is 14 residues long. The CDR3 sequence is CASTMMGMNTEAFF.

This clonotype is labeled medium-sized based on frequency. CDR3 sequence reads: CASSLAVRQETQYF. The chain is built from TRBV7-9 and TRBJ2-5. Germline CDR1 and CDR2: SEHNR and FQNEAQ (reference sequence). The CDR3 consists of 14 residues.